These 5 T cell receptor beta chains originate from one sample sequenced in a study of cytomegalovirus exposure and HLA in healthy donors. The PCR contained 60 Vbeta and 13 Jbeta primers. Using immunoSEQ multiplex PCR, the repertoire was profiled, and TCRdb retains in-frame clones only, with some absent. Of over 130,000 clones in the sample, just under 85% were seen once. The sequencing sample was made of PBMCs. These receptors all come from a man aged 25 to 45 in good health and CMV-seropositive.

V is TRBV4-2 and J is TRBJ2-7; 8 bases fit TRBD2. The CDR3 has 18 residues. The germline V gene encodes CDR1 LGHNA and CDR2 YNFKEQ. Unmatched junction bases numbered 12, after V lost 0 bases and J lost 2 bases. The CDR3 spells CASSQDLLGRGETYEQYF. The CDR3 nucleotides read TGTGCCAGCAGCCAAGATCTTTTGGGGCGGGGGGAAACCTACGAGCAGTACTTC.

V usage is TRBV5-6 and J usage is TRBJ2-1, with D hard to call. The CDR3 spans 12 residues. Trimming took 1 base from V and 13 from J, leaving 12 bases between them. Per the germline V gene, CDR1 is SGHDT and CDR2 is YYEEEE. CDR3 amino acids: CASSLYGGLQFF. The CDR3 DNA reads TGTGCCAGCAGCTTGTATGGCGGCCTACAGTTCTTC.

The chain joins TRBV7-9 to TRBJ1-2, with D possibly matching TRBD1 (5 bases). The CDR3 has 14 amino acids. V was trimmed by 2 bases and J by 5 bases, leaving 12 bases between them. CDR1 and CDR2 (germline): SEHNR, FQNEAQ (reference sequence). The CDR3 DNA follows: TGTGCCAGCAGCTTAAGCGGGGAGGGGTATGGCTACACCTTC. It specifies CASSLSGEGYGYTF.

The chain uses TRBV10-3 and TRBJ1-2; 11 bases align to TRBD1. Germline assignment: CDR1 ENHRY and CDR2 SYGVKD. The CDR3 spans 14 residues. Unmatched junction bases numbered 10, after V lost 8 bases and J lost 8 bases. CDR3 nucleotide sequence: TGTGCCATCTCGGACGGACAGGGGGCGGGGGGCTACACCTTC. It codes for CAISDGQGAGGYTF.

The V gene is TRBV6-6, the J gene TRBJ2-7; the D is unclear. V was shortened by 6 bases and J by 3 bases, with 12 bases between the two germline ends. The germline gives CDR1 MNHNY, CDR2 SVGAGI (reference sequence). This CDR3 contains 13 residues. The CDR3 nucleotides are TGTGCCAGCAGCCTCAGGATGGACTACGAGCAGTACTTC. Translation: CASSLRMDYEQYF.